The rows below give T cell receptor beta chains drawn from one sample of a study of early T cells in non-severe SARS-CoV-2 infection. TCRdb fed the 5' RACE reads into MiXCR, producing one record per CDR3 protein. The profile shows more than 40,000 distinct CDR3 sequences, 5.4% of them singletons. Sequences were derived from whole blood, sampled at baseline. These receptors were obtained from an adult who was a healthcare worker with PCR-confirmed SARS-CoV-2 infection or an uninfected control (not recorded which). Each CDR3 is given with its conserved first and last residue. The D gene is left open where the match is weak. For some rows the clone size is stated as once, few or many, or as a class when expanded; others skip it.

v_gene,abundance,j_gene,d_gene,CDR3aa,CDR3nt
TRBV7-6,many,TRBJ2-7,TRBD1,CASANRGDVYEQYF,TGTGCCAGCGCAAACAGGGGGGACGTCTACGAGCAGTACTTC
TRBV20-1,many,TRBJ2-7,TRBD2,CSAYSGLAGSSYEQYF,TGCAGTGCTTACTCGGGACTAGCGGGGAGCTCCTACGAGCAGTACTTC
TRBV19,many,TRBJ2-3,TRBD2,CASKTTSGRDTQYF,TGTGCCAGTAAGACAACTAGCGGGAGGGATACGCAGTATTTT
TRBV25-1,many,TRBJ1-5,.,CASSESGIADSNQPQHF,TGTGCCAGCAGTGAATCCGGCATAGCCGATAGCAATCAGCCCCAGCATTTT
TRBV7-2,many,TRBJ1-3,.,CASSPRQRLIAENTIYF,TGTGCCAGCAGCCCACGACAGCGTTTGATAGCTGAAAACACCATATATTTT
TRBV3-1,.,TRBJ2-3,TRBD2,CASSFGRTSGSYTQYF,TGTGCCAGCAGCTTCGGACGGACTAGCGGGAGTTATACGCAGTATTTT
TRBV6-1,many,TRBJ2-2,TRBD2,CASTQRGFSPGLAGGTNTGELFF,TGTGCCAGCACCCAACGTGGATTTTCTCCTGGACTAGCGGGTGGGACGAACACCGGGGAGCTGTTTTTT
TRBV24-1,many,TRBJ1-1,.,CATSDPAARGNTEAFF,TGTGCCACCAGTGACCCCGCCGCCAGGGGAAACACTGAAGCTTTCTTT
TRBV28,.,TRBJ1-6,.,CASSGRGLVSYISPLHF,TGTGCCAGCTCGGGCAGGGGTTTGGTGTCCTATATTTCACCCCTCCACTTT
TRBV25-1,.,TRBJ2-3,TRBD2,CASRGLAGYSDTQYF,TGTGCCAGCAGAGGGCTAGCGGGATACTCAGATACGCAGTATTTT
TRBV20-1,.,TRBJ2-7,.,CSQSSVSYEQYF,TGCAGCCAGAGCAGCGTATCCTACGAGCAGTACTTC
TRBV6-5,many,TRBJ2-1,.,CASREFQGYNEQFF,TGTGCCAGCAGAGAATTTCAGGGTTACAATGAGCAGTTCTTC
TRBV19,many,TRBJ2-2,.,CGSTRGGQNTGELFF,TGTGGATCCACACGAGGTGGCCAAAACACCGGGGAGCTGTTTTTT
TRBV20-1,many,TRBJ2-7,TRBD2,CSASGGLSYEQYF,TGCAGTGCTTCGGGAGGGCTCTCCTACGAGCAGTACTTC
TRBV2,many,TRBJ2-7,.,CASTLGPVGETTQYF,TGTGCCAGCACCCTAGGGCCCGTCGGGGAGACGACACAGTACTTC
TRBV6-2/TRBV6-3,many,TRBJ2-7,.,CASSYSGGSSYEQYF,TGTGCCAGCAGTTACTCTGGCGGAAGCTCCTACGAGCAGTACTTC
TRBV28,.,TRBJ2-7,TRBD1,CASSRVTGAPNGQYF,TGTGCCAGCAGTCGCGTAACAGGGGCCCCGAACGGGCAGTACTTC
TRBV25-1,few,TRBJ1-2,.,CASKLGSSYTF,TGTGCCAGCAAATTGGGCAGTTCCTACACCTTC
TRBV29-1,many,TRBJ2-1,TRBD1,CSVEGGGTGLYNEQFF,TGCAGCGTTGAAGGGGGAGGGACAGGGCTTTACAATGAGCAGTTCTTC
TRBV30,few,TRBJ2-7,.,CAFGRSEDEQYF,TGTGCCTTCGGGCGCTCCGAGGACGAGCAGTACTTC
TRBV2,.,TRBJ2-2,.,CASSEAPEGELFF,TGTGCCAGCAGTGAAGCACCCGAGGGGGAGCTGTTTTTT
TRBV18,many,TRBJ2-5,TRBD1,CASSPTGGETQYF,TGTGCCAGCTCACCGACAGGGGGAGAGACCCAGTACTTC
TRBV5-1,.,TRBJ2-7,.,CASSPGSPYEQYF,TGCGCCAGCAGCCCAGGGTCGCCCTACGAGCAGTACTTC
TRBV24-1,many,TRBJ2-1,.,CATSWDERSEQFF,TGTGCCACCTCCTGGGATGAACGCTCTGAGCAGTTCTTC
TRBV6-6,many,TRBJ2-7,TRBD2,CASSGTSGAYEQYF,TGTGCCAGCAGTGGGACTAGCGGGGCCTACGAGCAGTACTTC
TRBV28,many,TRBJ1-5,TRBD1,CASSLEGTGQQPQHF,TGTGCCAGCAGTTTAGAAGGGACAGGGCAACAGCCCCAGCATTTT
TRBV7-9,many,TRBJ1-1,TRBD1,CASSSYRGRNPEAFF,TGTGCCAGCAGCAGTTACAGGGGGCGCAATCCTGAAGCTTTCTTT
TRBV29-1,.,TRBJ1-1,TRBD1,CSAAGQEIEAFF,TGCAGCGCCGCGGGACAGGAGATCGAAGCTTTCTTT
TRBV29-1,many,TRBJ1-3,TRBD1,CSVEFEGAGNTIYF,TGCAGCGTTGAATTCGAGGGGGCGGGAAACACCATATATTTT
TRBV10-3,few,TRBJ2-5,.,CAISDMDLQETQYF,TGTGCCATCAGTGACATGGACCTTCAAGAGACCCAGTACTTC
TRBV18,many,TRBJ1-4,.,CASSPVDGNEKLFF,TGTGCCAGCTCACCAGTGGATGGGAATGAAAAACTGTTTTTT
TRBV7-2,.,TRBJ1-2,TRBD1,CASRDFRQGEGTF,TGTGCCAGCAGAGATTTTCGACAGGGGGAAGGGACCTTC
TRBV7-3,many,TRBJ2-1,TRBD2,CASSKAGDSYNEQFF,TGTGCCAGCAGTAAAGCGGGAGACTCCTACAATGAGCAGTTCTTC
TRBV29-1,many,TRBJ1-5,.,CSVDGQPGQPQHF,TGCAGCGTTGACGGACAACCCGGGCAGCCCCAGCATTTT
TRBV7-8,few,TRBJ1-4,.,CASSPIGEKLFF,TGTGCCAGCAGCCCCATCGGGGAAAAACTGTTTTTT
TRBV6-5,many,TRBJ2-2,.,CASSYLPLGGGELFF,TGTGCCAGCAGTTACCTCCCCCTCGGAGGTGGGGAGCTGTTTTTT
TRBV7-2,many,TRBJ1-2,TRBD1,CASSVTGVLYGYTF,TGTGCCAGCAGCGTGACAGGGGTCCTTTATGGCTACACCTTC
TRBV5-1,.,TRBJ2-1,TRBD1,CASSFTLGTGDNEQFF,TGCGCCAGCAGCTTTACCCTCGGGACAGGGGATAATGAGCAGTTCTTC
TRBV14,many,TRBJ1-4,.,CASSQPNEKLFF,TGTGCCAGCAGCCAACCTAATGAAAAACTGTTTTTT
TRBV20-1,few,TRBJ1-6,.,CSARDRQRSYNSPLHF,TGCAGTGCTAGAGATCGACAGCGCTCCTATAATTCACCCCTCCACTTT
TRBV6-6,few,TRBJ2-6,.,CAIARGANVLTF,TGTGCCATCGCGAGGGGGGCCAACGTCCTGACTTTC
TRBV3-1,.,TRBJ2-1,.,CASSQELGDEQFF,TGTGCCAGCAGCCAAGAACTAGGCGATGAGCAGTTCTTC
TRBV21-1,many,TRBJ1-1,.,CASSVRVLNTEAFF,TGTGCCAGCAGCGTCCGGGTCTTGAACACTGAAGCTTTCTTT
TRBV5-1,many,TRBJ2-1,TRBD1,CASSSSRDRTRSEQFF,TGCGCCAGCAGCTCCTCCCGGGACAGGACTCGGAGTGAGCAGTTCTTC
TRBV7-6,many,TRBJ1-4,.,CASSLNQKLFF,TGTGCCAGCAGCTTAAACCAAAAACTGTTTTTT